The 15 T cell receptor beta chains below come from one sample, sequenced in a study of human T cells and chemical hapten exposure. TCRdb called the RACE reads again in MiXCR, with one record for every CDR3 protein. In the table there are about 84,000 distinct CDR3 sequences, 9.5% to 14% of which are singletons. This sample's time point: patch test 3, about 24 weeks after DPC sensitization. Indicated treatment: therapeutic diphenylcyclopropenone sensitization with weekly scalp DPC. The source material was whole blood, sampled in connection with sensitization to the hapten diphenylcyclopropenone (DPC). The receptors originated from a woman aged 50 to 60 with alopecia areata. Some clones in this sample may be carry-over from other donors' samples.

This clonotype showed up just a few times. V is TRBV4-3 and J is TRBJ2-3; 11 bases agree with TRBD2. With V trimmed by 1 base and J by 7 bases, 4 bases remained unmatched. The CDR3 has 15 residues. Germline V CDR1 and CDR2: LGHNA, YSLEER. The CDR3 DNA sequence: TGCGCCAGCAGCCAAGCGTCTAGCGGGAGGAATACGCAGTATTTT. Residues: CASSQASSGRNTQYF.

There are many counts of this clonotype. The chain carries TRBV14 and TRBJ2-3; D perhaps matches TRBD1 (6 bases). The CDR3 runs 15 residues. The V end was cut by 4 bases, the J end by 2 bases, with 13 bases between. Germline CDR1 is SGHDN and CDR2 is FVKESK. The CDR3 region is CASSRQGKHTDTQYF. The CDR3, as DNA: TGTGCCAGCAGCCGCCAGGGGAAGCACACAGATACGCAGTATTTT.

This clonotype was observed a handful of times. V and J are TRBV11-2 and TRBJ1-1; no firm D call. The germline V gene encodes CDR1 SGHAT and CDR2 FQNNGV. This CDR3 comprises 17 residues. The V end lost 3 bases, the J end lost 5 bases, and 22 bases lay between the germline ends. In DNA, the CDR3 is TGTGCCAGCAGCTTCGAAACCAGAATCTATGAACGGACTGAAGCTTTCTTT. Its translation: CASSFETRIYERTEAFF.

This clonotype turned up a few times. The CDR3 coding sequence is TGTGCCAGCAACGGGGGCAGACGCAATGAGCAGTTCTTC. Translating it yields CASNGGRRNEQFF. The chain carries TRBV28 and TRBJ2-1; D is perhaps TRBD1 or TRBD2 (6 bases each). Trimming stripped 7 bases from V and 6 bases from J, with 13 bases between. Germline lookup yields CDR1 MDHEN and CDR2 SYDVKM. CDR3 length equals 13 residues.

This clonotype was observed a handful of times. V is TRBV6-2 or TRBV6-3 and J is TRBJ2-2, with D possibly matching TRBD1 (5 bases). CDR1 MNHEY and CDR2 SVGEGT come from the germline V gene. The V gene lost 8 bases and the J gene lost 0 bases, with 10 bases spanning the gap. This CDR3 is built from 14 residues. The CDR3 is CASDSVSNTGELFF. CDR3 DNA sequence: TGTGCCAGCGACAGCGTATCGAACACCGGGGAGCTGTTTTTT.

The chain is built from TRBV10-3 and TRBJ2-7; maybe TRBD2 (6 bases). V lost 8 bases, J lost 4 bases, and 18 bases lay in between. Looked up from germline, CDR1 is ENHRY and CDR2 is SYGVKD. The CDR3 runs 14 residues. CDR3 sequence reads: CAIGEWGSGYEQYF. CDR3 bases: TGTGCCATCGGGGAATGGGGGAGCGGGTACGAGCAGTACTTC.

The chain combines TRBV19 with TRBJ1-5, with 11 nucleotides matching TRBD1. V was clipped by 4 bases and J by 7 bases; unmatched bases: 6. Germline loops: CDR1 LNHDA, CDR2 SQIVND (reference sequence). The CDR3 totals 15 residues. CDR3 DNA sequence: TGTGCCAGTAGTACCGGACAGGGGGCTTTGCAGCCCCAGCATTTT. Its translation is CASSTGQGALQPQHF.

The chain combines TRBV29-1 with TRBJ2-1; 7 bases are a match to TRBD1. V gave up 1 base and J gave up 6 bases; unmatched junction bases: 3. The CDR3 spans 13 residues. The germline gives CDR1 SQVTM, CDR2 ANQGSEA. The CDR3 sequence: CSVEGYRGNEQFF. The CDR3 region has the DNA TGCAGCGTTGAAGGTTACAGGGGCAATGAGCAGTTCTTC.

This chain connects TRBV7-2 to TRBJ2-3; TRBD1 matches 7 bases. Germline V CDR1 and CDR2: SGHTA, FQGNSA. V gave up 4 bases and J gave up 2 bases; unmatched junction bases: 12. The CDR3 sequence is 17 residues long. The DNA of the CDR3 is TGTGCCAGCAGCTCGGGACAGCGCGTCTTGATCACAGATACGCAGTATTTT. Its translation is CASSSGQRVLITDTQYF.

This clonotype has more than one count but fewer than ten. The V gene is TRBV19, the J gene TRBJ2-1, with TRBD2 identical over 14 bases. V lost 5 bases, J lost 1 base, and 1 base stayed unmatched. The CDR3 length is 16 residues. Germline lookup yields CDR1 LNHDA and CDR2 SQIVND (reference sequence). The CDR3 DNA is TGTGCCAGTAGTCGGACTAGCGGGAGGTCCTACAATGAGCAGTTCTTC. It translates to CASSRTSGRSYNEQFF. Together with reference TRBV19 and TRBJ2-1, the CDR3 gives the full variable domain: DGGITQSPKYLFRKEGQNVTLSCEQNLNHDAMYWYRQDPGQGLRLIYYSQIVNDFQKGDIAEGYSVSREKKESFPLTVTSAQKNPTAFYLCASSRTSGRSYNEQFFGPGTRLTVL.

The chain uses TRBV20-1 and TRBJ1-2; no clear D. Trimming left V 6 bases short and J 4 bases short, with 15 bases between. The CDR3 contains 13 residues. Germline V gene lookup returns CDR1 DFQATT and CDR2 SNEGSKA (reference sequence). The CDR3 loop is CSATSAERYGYTF. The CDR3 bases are TGCAGTGCCACATCGGCAGAACGCTATGGCTACACCTTC.

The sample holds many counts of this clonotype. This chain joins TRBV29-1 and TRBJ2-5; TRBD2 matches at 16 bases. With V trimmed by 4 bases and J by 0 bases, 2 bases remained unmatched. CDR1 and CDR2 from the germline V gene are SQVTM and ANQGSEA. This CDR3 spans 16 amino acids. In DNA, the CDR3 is TGCAGCGTTGGTGGGACTAGCGGGAGGGACCAAGAGACCCAGTACTTC. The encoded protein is CSVGGTSGRDQETQYF.

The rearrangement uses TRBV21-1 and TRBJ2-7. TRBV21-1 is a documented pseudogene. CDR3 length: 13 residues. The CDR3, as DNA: TGTGCCAGCAGCAAAGAGGGCTCCTACGAGCAGTACTTC. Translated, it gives CASSKEGSYEQYF.

CDR3 region: CASSFRRKTSAGELFF. The CDR3 DNA is TGTGCCAGCTCTTTTAGGCGGAAGACTAGCGCCGGGGAGCTGTTTTTT. This chain uses TRBV11-2 with TRBJ2-2; TRBD2 agrees at 8 bases. The trim removed 8 bases at V and 6 bases at J, leaving 14 bases unmatched. CDR3 length equals 16 residues. The germline CDR1 and CDR2 sequences are SGHAT and FQNNGV.

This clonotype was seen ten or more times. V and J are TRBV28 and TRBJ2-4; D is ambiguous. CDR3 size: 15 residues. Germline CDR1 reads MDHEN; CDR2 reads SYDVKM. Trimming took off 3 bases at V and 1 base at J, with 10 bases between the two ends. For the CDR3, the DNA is TGTGCCAGCAGTTTGCAACACCCGGCCAAAAACATTCAGTACTTC. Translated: CASSLQHPAKNIQYF. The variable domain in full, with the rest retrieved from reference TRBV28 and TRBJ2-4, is DVKVTQSSRYLVKRTGEKVFLECVQDMDHENMFWYRQDPGLGLRLIYFSYDVKMKEKGDIPEGYSVSREKKERFSLILESASTNQTSMYLCASSLQHPAKNIQYFGAGTRLSVL.